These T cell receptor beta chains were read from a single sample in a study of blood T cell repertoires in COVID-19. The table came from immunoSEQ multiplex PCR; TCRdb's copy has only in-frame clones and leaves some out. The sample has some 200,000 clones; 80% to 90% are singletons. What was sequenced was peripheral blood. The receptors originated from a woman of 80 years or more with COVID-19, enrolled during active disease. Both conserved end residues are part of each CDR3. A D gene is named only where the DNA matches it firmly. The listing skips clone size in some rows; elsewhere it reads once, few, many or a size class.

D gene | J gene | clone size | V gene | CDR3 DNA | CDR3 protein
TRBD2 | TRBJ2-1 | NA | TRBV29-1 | TGCAGCGTTGATGGACTAGCGGGGGGTTTTGAGCAGTTCTTC | CSVDGLAGGFEQFF
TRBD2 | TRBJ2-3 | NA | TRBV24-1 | TGTGCCACCAGTGATCCCGGGACTAGCGGGAGGACAGATACGCAGTATTTT | CATSDPGTSGRTDTQYF
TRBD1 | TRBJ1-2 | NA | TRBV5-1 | TGCGCCAGCAGCTTGGAAACTAACCCGGGACAGGGATATGGCTACACCTTC | CASSLETNPGQGYGYTF
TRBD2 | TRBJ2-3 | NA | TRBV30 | TGTGCCTGCCGACTAGCGGGGGGCCCCGGCACAGATACGCAGTATTTT | CACRLAGGPGTDTQYF
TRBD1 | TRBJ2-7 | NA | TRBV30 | TGTGCCTGGATGGACAGGGGTCGCGACGAGCAGTACTTC | CAWMDRGRDEQYF
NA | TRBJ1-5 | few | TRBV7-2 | TGTGCCAGCAGCTTCAGAGGGGGGGGTCAGCCCCAGCATTTT | CASSFRGGGQPQHF
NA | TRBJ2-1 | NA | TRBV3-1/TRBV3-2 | TGTGCCAGCAGCCAAGTGGGTCTAGCGATATCGGGGCAGTTCTTC | CASSQVGLAISGQFF
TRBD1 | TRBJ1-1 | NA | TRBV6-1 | TGTGCCAGCAGTGAACAGGGGGCGGACCTCACTGAAGCTTTCTTT | CASSEQGADLTEAFF
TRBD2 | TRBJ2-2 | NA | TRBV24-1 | TGTGCCACCAGTGATACGACTAGCGGGAGACGGGGCACCGGGGAGCTGTTTTTT | CATSDTTSGRRGTGELFF
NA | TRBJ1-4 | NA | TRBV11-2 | TGTGCCAGCAGCTTAATACCGGGCGGGAATGAAAAACTGTTTTTT | CASSLIPGGNEKLFF
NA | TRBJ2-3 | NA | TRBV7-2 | TGTGCCAGCAGCTTAGTGACTACGTTCGATACGCAGTATTTT | CASSLVTTFDTQYF
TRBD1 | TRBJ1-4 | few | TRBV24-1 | TGTGCCACCAGTGAGACAGGGAGGAGTGAAAAACTGTTTTTT | CATSETGRSEKLFF
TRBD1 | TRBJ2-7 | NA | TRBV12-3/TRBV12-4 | TGTGCCAGCAGTTCTGACAGGGGTTTAGAGCAGTACTTC | CASSSDRGLEQYF
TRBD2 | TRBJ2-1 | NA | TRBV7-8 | TGTGCCAGCAGTTCCAGCGGGAGGGCCTCCAATGAGCAGTTCTTC | CASSSSGRASNEQFF
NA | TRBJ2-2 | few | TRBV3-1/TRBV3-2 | TGTGCCAGCAGCCCCCTTCGAGGGTATGATCGTAACACCGGGGAGCTGTTTTTT | CASSPLRGYDRNTGELFF
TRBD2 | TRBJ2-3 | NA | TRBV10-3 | TGTGCCATCAGTGAAGGGACTAGCGGGTTGGATACGCAGTATTTT | CAISEGTSGLDTQYF
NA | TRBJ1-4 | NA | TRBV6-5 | TGTGCCAGCAGGTTCTATGCAACTAATGAAAAACTGTTTTTT | CASRFYATNEKLFF
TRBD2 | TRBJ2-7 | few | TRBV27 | TGTGCCAGCAGTTTAATGGCGGGAGGGCCCTACGAGCAGTACTTC | CASSLMAGGPYEQYF
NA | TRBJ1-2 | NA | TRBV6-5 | TGTGCCAGCAGTTACTCGACGGGTTCGGCCTATGGCTACACCTTC | CASSYSTGSAYGYTF
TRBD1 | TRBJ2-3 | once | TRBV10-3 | TGTGCCATCAGCAGGGGGAAGCCCAGCACAGATACGCAGTATTTT | CAISRGKPSTDTQYF
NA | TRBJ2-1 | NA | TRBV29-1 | TGCAGCGCCATCCGGGACTGGGAGTTCTTC | CSAIRDWEFF
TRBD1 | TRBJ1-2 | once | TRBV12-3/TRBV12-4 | TGTGCCAGCAGCCGGGACAGCAACTATGGCTACACCTTC | CASSRDSNYGYTF
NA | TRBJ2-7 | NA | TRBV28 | TGTGCCAGCAGTTACAGCTACGAGCAGTACTTC | CASSYSYEQYF
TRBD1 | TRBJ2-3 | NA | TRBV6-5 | TGTGCCAGCAGTTACTACAGGGGGAAAGATACGCAGTATTTT | CASSYYRGKDTQYF
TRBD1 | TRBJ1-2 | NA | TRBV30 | TGTGCCTGGAACCGAGGACAGGGACTCTATGGCTACACCTTC | CAWNRGQGLYGYTF
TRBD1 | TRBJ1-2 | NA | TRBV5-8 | TGTGCCAGCAGCTTGGGCCGACAGGGGGGAAACTATGGCTACACCTTC | CASSLGRQGGNYGYTF
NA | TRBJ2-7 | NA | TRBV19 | TGTGCCAGTAGTATAGCGGATAGCCGAGCCTACGAGCAGTACTTC | CASSIADSRAYEQYF
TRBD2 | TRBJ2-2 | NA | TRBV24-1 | TGTGCCACCAGTGATCCGACTAGCGGAACTAACACCGGGGAGCTGTTTTTT | CATSDPTSGTNTGELFF
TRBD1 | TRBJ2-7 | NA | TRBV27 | TGTGCCAGCAGTTTATCGGGGACAGGGGGCTACTACGAGCAGTACTTC | CASSLSGTGGYYEQYF
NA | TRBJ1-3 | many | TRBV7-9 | TGTGCCAGCAGCTTAGAGGGGTCGGTCACCATATATTTT | CASSLEGSVTIYF
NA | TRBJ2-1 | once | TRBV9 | TGTGCCAGCAGCGTAGGGCGGGGAGGTTACAATGAGCAGTTCTTC | CASSVGRGGYNEQFF
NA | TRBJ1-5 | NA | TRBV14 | TGTGCCAGCAGCCTAAGACAGGTACGGCCAAATCAGCCCCAGCATTTT | CASSLRQVRPNQPQHF
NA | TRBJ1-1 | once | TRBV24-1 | TGTGCCACCAGTGGATACACGAATCTCGGGGGGCGTGCTGAAGCTTTCTTT | CATSGYTNLGGRAEAFF
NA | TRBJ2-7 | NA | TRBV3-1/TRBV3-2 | TGTGCCAGCAGCCAAGATCGCGAGCAGTACTTC | CASSQDREQYF
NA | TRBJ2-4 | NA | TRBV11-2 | TGTGCCAGCAGCTTAGGGTGGGGACTCAACTTCAAAAACATTCAGTACTTC | CASSLGWGLNFKNIQYF
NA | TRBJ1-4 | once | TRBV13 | TGTGCCAGCAGCTTAGCGGCGTGGGGGCAGGCTGAAAAACTGTTTTTT | CASSLAAWGQAEKLFF
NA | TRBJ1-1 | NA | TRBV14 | TGTGCCAGCAGCCAGTTTCTTCGGAGGTGGGACACTGAAGCTTTCTTT | CASSQFLRRWDTEAFF
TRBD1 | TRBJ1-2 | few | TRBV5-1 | TGCGCCAGCAGCGTTGACAGGGACTCCCACTATGGCTACACCTTC | CASSVDRDSHYGYTF
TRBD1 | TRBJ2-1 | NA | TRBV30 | TGTGCCTGGAGTGGACGGCCGGGACAGGGGGTAAAGAGGTCTTACAATGAGCAGTTCTTC | CAWSGRPGQGVKRSYNEQFF
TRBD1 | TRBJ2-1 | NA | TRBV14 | TGTGCCAGCAGCCAAAGACAGGGGGCCTACAATGAGCAGTTCTTC | CASSQRQGAYNEQFF
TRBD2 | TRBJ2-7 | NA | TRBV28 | TGTGCCAGCAGTTTATCAGCGGGGGGGCCCAGCTCCTACGAGCAGTACTTC | CASSLSAGGPSSYEQYF
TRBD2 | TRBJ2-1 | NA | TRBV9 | TGTGCCAGCAGCGTAGGTAGCGGGACCTCCTACAATGAGCAGTTCTTC | CASSVGSGTSYNEQFF
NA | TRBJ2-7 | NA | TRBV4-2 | TGTGCCAGCAGCCAAGATTTGGCGGACTCCTACGAGCAGTACTTC | CASSQDLADSYEQYF
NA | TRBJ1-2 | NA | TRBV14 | TGTGCCAGCAGCCCCCCGGCAGGGGTCTATGGCTACACCTTC | CASSPPAGVYGYTF
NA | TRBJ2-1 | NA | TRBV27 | TGTGCCAGCAGTTTATTTTGGGCTCCAGGGCTCAGCTCCTACAATGAGCAGTTCTTC | CASSLFWAPGLSSYNEQFF
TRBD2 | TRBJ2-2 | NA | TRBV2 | TGTGCCAGCACTCGGACTAGCGCGAACACCGGGGAGCTGTTTTTT | CASTRTSANTGELFF
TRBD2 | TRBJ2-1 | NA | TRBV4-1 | TGCGCCAGCAGCCACCCACGTCCGGGACTAGCGCGATACAATGAGCAGTTCTTC | CASSHPRPGLARYNEQFF
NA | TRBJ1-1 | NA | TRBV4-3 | TGCGCCAGCAGCCAAGATGAGAGGGCCGAAGCTTTCTTT | CASSQDERAEAFF
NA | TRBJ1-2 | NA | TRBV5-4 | TGTGCCAGCAGCATTGTCCAGGGTAGCTACACCTTC | CASSIVQGSYTF
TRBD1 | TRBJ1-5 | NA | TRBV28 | TGTGCCAGCAGCGCCGGGACAGGGGCCAGGAGGCCCCAGCATTTT | CASSAGTGARRPQHF
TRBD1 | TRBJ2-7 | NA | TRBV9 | TGTGCCAGCAGCGCTCCCTATTCGACAGGGATGGACGAGCAGTACTTC | CASSAPYSTGMDEQYF